These 28 T cell receptor beta chains came from one sample sequenced in a study of regulatory T cells in long-lasting Graves disease. The time point was: persistent/refractory GD, antithyroid drugs over 5 years with positive TRAb. The TCR library was prepared using RNA isolated from PBMCs. Arm-PCR with iRepertoire HTBI primers amplified the CDR3 regions for these TCR beta libraries. TCRdb used MiXCR to reprocess the multiplex PCR reads, holding one entry per CDR3 protein. The profile covers over 350,000 distinct CDR3 sequences, with about a fifth appearing a single time and less than 25% taken by the ten largest. Specimen: peripheral blood mononuclear cells (PBMCs), collected when the disease was refractory, from a patient treated with antithyroid drugs. The receptors stem from a female donor with Graves disease.

This clonotype was found many times. This chain links TRBV2 with TRBJ1-5; 8 positions agree with TRBD1. This CDR3 spans 15 amino acids. The V segment lost 5 bases and the J segment 5 bases; nucleotides outside the gene matches: 8. Per the germline V gene, CDR1 is SNHLY and CDR2 is FYNNEI. The CDR3: CASSYQGAGDQPQHF. The DNA of the CDR3 is TGTGCCAGCAGTTATCAGGGGGCTGGTGATCAGCCCCAGCATTTT.

This clonotype appeared once. An end of the junction differs from the germline gene, which may be a read error. The chain recombines TRBV30 with TRBJ2-7; 8 nucleotides agree with TRBD1. The CDR3 contains 14 residues. Germline V gene sequence: CDR1 GTSNPN, CDR2 SVGIG (reference sequence). The CDR3 loop is CAWSDTPGQAPVDF. Here the CDR3 DNA reads TGTGCCTGGAGTGACACACCGGGACAGGCCCCTGTTGACTTC.

This clonotype has a count of ten or more. The chain couples TRBV11-2 to TRBJ1-1, with unresolved D. Germline CDR1 and CDR2: SGHAT and FQNNGV. Trimming removed 1 base at V and 8 bases at J, with 8 bases between. The CDR3 is 12 residues long. The CDR3 region is CASSLAGREAFF. The CDR3 DNA follows: TGTGCCAGCAGCTTAGCTGGAAGGGAAGCTTTCTTT.

This clonotype occurred many times. V is TRBV28 and J is TRBJ1-5; D is perhaps TRBD1 (6 bases). The CDR3 totals 14 residues. The V end lost 2 bases, the J end lost 6 bases, and 11 bases lay between the germline ends. Looked up from germline, CDR1 is MDHEN and CDR2 is SYDVKM. CDR3 coding DNA: TGTGCCAGCAGTTTAAAAAGGGGGGGTCAGCCCCAGCATTTT. It is translated as CASSLKRGGQPQHF. Based on the CDR3 plus reference TRBV28 and TRBJ1-5, the full variable domain is DVKVTQSSRYLVKRTGEKVFLECVQDMDHENMFWYRQDPGLGLRLIYFSYDVKMKEKGDIPEGYSVSREKKERFSLILESASTNQTSMYLCASSLKRGGQPQHFGDGTRLSIL.

The table lists this clonotype with a few counts. The chain joins TRBV16 to TRBJ2-2; D unclear. Germline loops: CDR1 KGHSY, CDR2 FQNENV. The CDR3 extends over 15 amino acids. Trimming removed 1 base from V and 4 bases from J, with 10 bases in between. The CDR3 loop is CASSQFYGSTGELFF. The CDR3 DNA sequence: TGTGCCAGCAGCCAATTCTACGGCAGCACCGGGGAGCTGTTTTTT.

V gene TRBV9 combines with J gene TRBJ1-1; D remains unclear. CDR1 is SGDLS and CDR2 is YYNGEE in the germline V gene. With 2 bases removed from V and 1 base from J, the gap between germline ends came to 9 bases. The CDR3 is made up of 14 amino acids. The CDR3 here is CASSVAGKNTEAFF. The CDR3 coding sequence is TGTGCCAGCAGCGTTGCCGGGAAGAACACTGAAGCTTTCTTT. Based on the CDR3 plus reference TRBV9 and TRBJ1-1, the full variable domain is DSGVTQTPKHLITATGQRVTLRCSPRSGDLSVYWYQQSLDQGLQFLIQYYNGEERAKGNILERFSAQQFPDLHSELNLSSLELGDSALYFCASSVAGKNTEAFFGQGTRLTVV.

This sequence joins TRBV12-3 or TRBV12-4 and TRBJ2-7, with 7 bases fitting TRBD1. Trimming removed 5 bases from V and 5 bases from J; junction bases left unmatched: 9. CDR3 length: 14 amino acids. The CDR3 protein is CASSAEGAADEQYF. In nucleotides, the CDR3 is TGTGCCAGCAGTGCCGAGGGGGCTGCCGACGAGCAGTACTTC.

There are a few counts of this clonotype. The J gene is TRBJ1-4, the V gene TRBV5-1, with TRBD1 matching over 7 bases. This CDR3 region has 15 residues. The J segment lost 6 bases and the V segment lost 4 bases, leaving 9 bases of the junction unmatched. In germline, CDR1 is SGHRS, CDR2 YFSETQ. The CDR3: CASSLRGGVDEKLFF. Written as DNA, the CDR3 is TGCGCCAGCAGCCTACGAGGGGGCGTGGATGAAAAACTGTTTTTT.

The chain uses TRBV7-8 and TRBJ2-5; D possibly corresponds to TRBD2 (5 bases). CDR1 is SGHVS, CDR2 FQNEAQ, per germline. The CDR3 has 15 amino acids. Trimming took off 4 bases at V and 5 bases at J, with 17 bases between the two ends. The CDR3 bases are TGTGCCAGCAGCTCGCGGGTGGACGGCGGGGAGACCCAGTACTTC. Amino acid sequence: CASSSRVDGGETQYF.

The rearrangement uses TRBV11-3 and TRBJ2-5; 7 bases line up with TRBD1. The CDR3 consists of 14 residues. The V gene end was trimmed by 5 bases and the J gene end by 1 base; junction bases not matched to a gene: 4. Germline V gives CDR1 SGHNT, CDR2 YENEEA. CDR3 bases: TGTGCCAGCAGCAAAGACAGGGTCCAAGAGACCCAGTACTTC. Translated, it gives CASSKDRVQETQYF.

This clonotype was picked up many times. The rearrangement uses TRBV28 and TRBJ2-7; TRBD1 matches at 9 bases. The CDR3 runs 14 residues. The V gene end was trimmed by 6 bases and the J gene end by 3 bases; junction bases not matched to a gene: 6. Germline CDR1 MDHEN, CDR2 SYDVKM. Here the CDR3 DNA reads TGTGCCAGCAGCCCCGGGACAGGGAACTACGAGCAGTACTTC. Translating it yields CASSPGTGNYEQYF.

This clonotype was observed at least ten times. The V and J genes are TRBV2 and TRBJ2-7; 7 nucleotides align to TRBD2. Germline loops: CDR1 SNHLY, CDR2 FYNNEI. The CDR3 consists of 16 residues. V lost 0 bases, J lost 2 bases, and 7 bases stayed unmatched. CDR3 sequence reads: CASSEARLAAPYEQYF. CDR3 in DNA: TGTGCCAGCAGTGAAGCGCGTCTAGCGGCCCCCTACGAGCAGTACTTC.

This rearrangement joins TRBV12-3 or TRBV12-4 to TRBJ2-7; TRBD2 matches at 14 bases. The CDR3 contains 20 residues. V lost 6 bases, J lost 1 base, and 17 bases stayed unmatched. As DNA, the CDR3 is TGTGCCAGCAGCTCCCCTCCGGGACTAGCGGGAGTGGGGGCATCCTACGAGCAGTACTTC. It specifies CASSSPPGLAGVGASYEQYF.

Turning to this clonotype: A much larger clone differs by one base, so this may be a read error. The chain joins TRBV12-3 or TRBV12-4 to TRBJ1-2; a weak D match, TRBD1 (5 bases). Trimming left V 3 bases short and J 7 bases short, with 12 bases between. This CDR3 contains 13 residues. The CDR3, as DNA: TGTGCCAGCAGTTTCCCACAGGTGGCTGGCTACACCTTC. This gives the protein CASSFPQVAGYTF.

The sample holds a few counts of this clonotype. The DNA for the CDR3 is TGCAGCACTGACAGGAATGGCTACACCTTC. Translation gives CSTDRNGYTF. The V and J genes are TRBV29-1 and TRBJ1-2, with D possibly matching TRBD1 (6 bases). The germline V gene encodes CDR1 SQVTM and CDR2 ANQGSEA. The CDR3 is 10 residues long. The V gene lost 8 bases and the J gene lost 6 bases, with 10 bases spanning the gap.

The genes are TRBV6-2 or TRBV6-3 and TRBJ2-7; tentatively, D is TRBD1 (6 bases). CDR1 MNHEY and CDR2 SVGEGT come from the germline V gene. V gave up 5 bases and J gave up 11 bases, with 19 bases separating them. The CDR3 runs 13 residues. CDR3 region: CASSEPTGQEKYF. The DNA for the CDR3 is TGTGCCAGCAGTGAACCGACAGGCCAGGAGAAGTACTTC.

As for this clonotype: This may come from a read error, since a much larger clone is one base off. Because it lacks the conserved phenylalanine or tryptophan at the end, this CDR3 is likely a read error. The J gene is TRBJ2-7, the V gene TRBV3-1; TRBD2 agrees at 7 bases. With 1 base clipped from V and 5 bases from J, the junction kept 8 bases outside the gene matches. The CDR3 loop spans 15 amino acids. CDR1 and CDR2 (germline): LGHDT, YNNKEL (reference sequence). The chain's CDR3 is CASSQALAEGDEQYL. The CDR3 nucleotides are TGTGCCAGCAGCCAAGCCCTAGCGGAGGGCGACGAGCAGTACCTC.

The CDR3 reads CSATGKREYEQYF. The DNA for the CDR3 is TGCAGTGCTACAGGGAAGCGGGAGTACGAGCAGTACTTC. The chain is built from TRBV20-1 and TRBJ2-7; 8 bases match TRBD2. Trimming at V came to 4 bases and at J to 4 bases, leaving 6 bases not matched to a gene. This CDR3 comprises 13 residues. Germline-derived CDR1 and CDR2 are DFQATT and SNEGSKA (reference sequence).

This clonotype was seen at least ten times. This sequence joins TRBV6-1 and TRBJ2-2; D perhaps matches TRBD2 (5 bases). V gave up 6 bases and J gave up 4 bases, with 12 bases separating them. CDR1 is MNHNS and CDR2 is SASEGT in the germline V gene. This CDR3 contains 14 residues. The CDR3, as DNA: TGTGCCAGCAGAATTAGCGAGAGCACCGGGGAGCTGTTTTTT. This encodes CASRISESTGELFF.

A few counts support this clonotype. This chain joins TRBV6-2 or TRBV6-3 and TRBJ2-3; tentatively, D is TRBD1 (7 bases). CDR1 and CDR2 from the germline V gene are MNHEY and SVGEGT. Trimming stripped 2 bases from V and 8 bases from J, with 20 bases between. There are 16 residues in the CDR3. CDR3 coding DNA: TGTGCCAGCAGTTACGGAGGGGGCCCGTCGATAGGTACGCAGTATTTT. Translated: CASSYGGGPSIGTQYF.

This clonotype came up many times. J is TRBJ2-5 and V is TRBV20-1; D possibly uses TRBD1 or TRBD2 (5 bases each). The CDR3 has 14 residues. In germline, CDR1 is DFQATT, CDR2 SNEGSKA (reference sequence). V dropped 2 bases and J dropped 5 bases, with 15 bases sitting between them. The CDR3: CSARPDGGAETQYF. DNA for the CDR3: TGCAGTGCTAGACCCGATGGGGGAGCGGAGACCCAGTACTTC.

The V and J genes are TRBV6-2 or TRBV6-3 and TRBJ1-5; D is possibly TRBD1 (6 bases). CDR3 length equals 16 residues. V was trimmed by 5 bases and J by 4 bases, leaving 18 bases between them. The germline V gene encodes CDR1 MNHEY and CDR2 SVGEGT. The CDR3 DNA follows: TGTGCCAGCAGTACCCTAGCGAGGGGGAGGAATCAGCCCCAGCATTTT. This sequence encodes CASSTLARGRNQPQHF.

Turning to this clonotype: One end of the junction does not line up with germline, which may come from a read error. V is TRBV27 and J is TRBJ2-6, with 7 positions matching TRBD1. The CDR3 consists of 15 residues. Germline V gene sequence: CDR1 MNHEY, CDR2 SMNVEV (reference sequence). The CDR3 DNA follows: TGTGCCAGCACACTAAGGGGGCCTGGGGCCAACGCCCTGACTTTC. This encodes CASTLRGPGANALTF.

This clonotype was seen many times. The rearrangement joins TRBV7-2 to TRBJ2-7; D is unresolved. The CDR3 length is 13 residues. CDR1 SGHTA and CDR2 FQGNSA come from the germline V gene. Trimming removed 2 bases at V and 2 bases at J, with 7 bases between. In nucleotides, the CDR3 is TGTGCCAGCAGCTTAAACCCGGCCTACGAGCAGTACTTC. The encoded protein is CASSLNPAYEQYF.

This clonotype was recorded many times. This sequence joins TRBV7-2 and TRBJ2-5; the D call may be TRBD1 or TRBD2 (5 bases each). The CDR3 totals 17 residues. Looked up from germline, CDR1 is SGHTA and CDR2 is FQGNSA. With 5 bases removed from V and 0 bases from J, the gap between germline ends came to 19 bases. In DNA form, the CDR3 reads TGTGCCAGCAGCCGCCCCGGGACGGCACCCTACCAAGAGACCCAGTACTTC. Amino acids: CASSRPGTAPYQETQYF.

This clonotype was seen more than once but under ten times. The chain carries TRBV5-1 and TRBJ1-2; tentative D call: TRBD1 (5 bases). The CDR3 consists of 13 residues. Germline CDR1 SGHRS, CDR2 YFSETQ. Trimming pared 4 bases from V and 4 bases from J, leaving 11 bases between. The CDR3 sequence is CASSLQTAYGYTF. The CDR3 bases are TGCGCCAGCAGCCTACAGACAGCCTATGGCTACACCTTC.

This clonotype was detected only a few times. The chain uses TRBV12-3 or TRBV12-4 and TRBJ1-1, with TRBD1 as a possible D gene (6 bases). V dropped 5 bases and J dropped 4 bases, with 17 bases sitting between them. CDR3 length: 15 amino acids. This CDR3 is CASSGGRKGVTEAFF. The CDR3 nucleotides are TGTGCCAGCAGTGGCGGTAGGAAGGGGGTCACTGAAGCTTTCTTT.

The chain uses TRBV20-1 and TRBJ2-7; 9 bases are shared with TRBD2. The trim removed 2 bases at V and 7 bases at J, leaving 18 bases unmatched. Germline V CDR1 and CDR2: DFQATT, SNEGSKA (reference sequence). This CDR3 is built from 17 residues. The CDR3 nucleotides read TGCAGTGCTAGATTCCCCCTGGCCGCGGCGGGAGGGTTGGAGCAGTACTTC. Translating gives CSARFPLAAAGGLEQYF.